This T cell receptor beta chain was sequenced during a study of somatic mutations in cytotoxic T cells in rheumatoid arthritis. Overall study: Several of the V beta antibody-stained T-cell populations were flow-sorted at nearly 100% purity; V beta1+ cells were among them and were sequenced for TCRB. The study, taken as a whole, reports: Levels of CD8+ T-cell clonality in rheumatoid arthritis patients were statistically indistinguishable from those seen in age-matched healthy controls, with no significant difference. About an eighth of the roughly 60 patients had a largest CD8+ clone above 20% of CD8+ cells.

In regard to this clone: Its antigen remains unknown.

Some clones are missing from TCRdb's copy, which holds only in-frame ones; the method was immunoSEQ multiplex PCR. The data contain approximately 19,000 clones, about four fifths of them singletons. After CD4+ and CD8+ cells were isolated by positive magnetic bead selection, their purity was checked by flow cytometry. The ends lost 1 base at V and 5 bases at J; junction bases unmatched: 5. Germline CDR1 is SEHNR and CDR2 is FQNEAQ (reference sequence). The CDR3 loop spans 16 amino acids. This sequence originates from an adult with rheumatoid arthritis. V gene TRBV7-9 combines with J gene TRBJ1-4; 9 nucleotides align to TRBD1. The sample consisted of CD8+ T cells sorted from blood. The CDR3 here is CASSLGTGAVNEKLFF. The CDR3 nucleotides are TGTGCCAGCAGCTTAGGGACAGGGGCCGTAAATGAAAAACTGTTTTTT.